This T cell receptor beta chain was identified in a study of CD8+ T cells in alopecia areata. The CDR3 is 18 residues long. Trimming took 5 bases from V and 2 from J; bases not matched to a gene: 12. Germline CDR1 and CDR2: SEHNR and FQNEAQ (reference sequence). RNA was extracted and reverse transcribed into cDNA as the sequencing template. This table comes from immunoSEQ multiplex PCR, and its TCRdb copy is limited to in-frame clones, with some not included. This table holds about 150,000 clones, 62% found once. The clonotype comes from a human donor in good health. The chain recombines TRBV7-9 with TRBJ2-6, with 7 nucleotides matching TRBD1. The sample consisted of CD8+ T cells sorted from blood. The CDR3: CASSPVWSDRTGANVLTF. In nucleotides, the CDR3 is TGTGCCAGCAGCCCCGTATGGTCGGACAGGACTGGGGCCAACGTCCTGACTTTC.